The clone carrying this T cell receptor (beta chain) appeared many times. Looked up from germline, CDR1 is MNHEY and CDR2 is SVGEGT. The length of the CDR3 is 14 residues. Trimming removed 6 bases at V and 3 bases at J, with 15 bases between. This sample was taken from a study of human T cells and chemical hapten exposure. Time point specified: pre-sensitization, week 0. The treatment: therapeutic diphenylcyclopropenone sensitization with weekly scalp DPC. MiXCR was run by TCRdb on the RACE reads, yielding one entry per CDR3 protein. The table lists about 380,000 distinct CDR3 sequences, around 5.5% of them singletons, with just over 2.5% in the top ten.

The sequencing used whole blood, collected in connection with sensitization to the hapten diphenylcyclopropenone (DPC). The clonotype comes from a woman aged 45 to 65 with alopecia areata. Some clones in this sample may be carry-over from other donors' samples. The chain is built from TRBV6-2 or TRBV6-3 and TRBJ2-7, with D hard to call. The CDR3 spells CASSRRDNLYEQYF. CDR3 nucleotide sequence: TGTGCCAGCAGCCGACGTGACAACCTCTACGAGCAGTACTTC.